The 28 T cell receptor beta chains reported below all come from one sample, sequenced in a study of cytomegalovirus exposure and HLA in healthy donors. Primers: 60 Vbeta forward and 13 Jbeta reverse. Measured with immunoSEQ multiplex PCR; TCRdb has only the in-frame clones, and not every one. The sample shows around 140,000 clones, 73% of them seen only once. Sequences were obtained from PBMCs. These receptors all come from a woman under 30 in good health and CMV-seronegative.

V usage is TRBV21-1 and J usage is TRBJ2-1; no DNA check was done on the table's D call, TRBD1. TRBV21-1 is marked as a pseudogene. This CDR3 is 14 amino acids long. The DNA for the CDR3 is TGTGCCAGCAGGAGGACAGGGGATATCGATGAGCAGTTCTTC. This codes for CASRRTGDIDEQFF.

The V call is TRBV4-1, the J call TRBJ1-1; tentative D call: TRBD1 (5 bases). V was pared by 1 base and J by 7 bases, with 7 bases between. Germline V gives CDR1 MGHRA, CDR2 YSYEKL. The CDR3 is made up of 12 amino acids. The CDR3 region is CASSQGTGEAFF. The CDR3 DNA is TGCGCCAGCAGCCAAGGCACAGGTGAAGCTTTCTTT.

The gene calls are TRBV5-1 and TRBJ2-5; TRBD1 might be the D (5 bases). Between the trimmed V and J ends, which lost 4 bases and 2 bases, there was a span of 12 bases. This CDR3 contains 14 residues. The V gene's germline CDR1 is SGHRS and CDR2 YFSETQ. The CDR3 reads CASSPGHGQETQYF. CDR3 coding DNA: TGCGCCAGCAGCCCCGGACACGGACAAGAGACCCAGTACTTC.

J is TRBJ2-2 and V is TRBV11-3; TRBD1 is a possible D gene (5 bases). Germline assignment: CDR1 SGHNT and CDR2 YENEEA. The CDR3 has 14 residues. The V gene lost 4 bases and the J gene lost 4 bases, with 10 bases spanning the gap. This CDR3 is CASSYPGSTGELFF. The CDR3 nucleotides are TGTGCCAGCAGCTACCCAGGGTCCACCGGGGAGCTGTTTTTT.

V and J are TRBV7-2 and TRBJ2-3; D gene ambiguous. Germline values: CDR1 SGHTA, CDR2 FQGNSA. CDR3 length: 14 amino acids. V lost 1 base, J lost 6 bases, and 11 bases lay in between. The CDR3 loop reads CASSLEQPGDTQYF. The DNA for the CDR3 is TGTGCCAGCAGCTTAGAACAGCCTGGGGATACGCAGTATTTT.

The chain is built from TRBV5-1 and TRBJ2-5; TRBD1 agrees at 10 bases. CDR1 is SGHRS, CDR2 YFSETQ, per germline. The CDR3 length is 15 residues. With 4 bases clipped from V and 3 bases from J, the junction kept 6 bases outside the gene matches. The CDR3 spells CASSQRQGAEETQYF. The CDR3 DNA is TGCGCCAGCAGCCAAAGACAGGGGGCTGAAGAGACCCAGTACTTC.

V gene TRBV7-8 combines with J gene TRBJ1-1; 7 bases align to TRBD1. Germline assignment: CDR1 SGHVS and CDR2 FQNEAQ. Germline trimming cut 6 bases from V and 3 bases from J; bases unmatched to any gene: 1. This CDR3 has 12 amino acids. CDR3 nucleotides: TGTGCCAGCAGTACAGGGGACACTGAAGCTTTCTTT. Protein sequence: CASSTGDTEAFF.

This chain joins TRBV15 and TRBJ1-2, with D maybe TRBD1 (5 bases). The CDR3 spans 15 residues. Germline CDR1 LNHNV, CDR2 YYDKDF (reference sequence). The germline V and J ends were trimmed by 0 bases and 4 bases, with 12 bases remaining between them. CDR3 protein: CATSRDGPGSYGYTF. CDR3 nucleotides: TGTGCCACCAGCAGAGATGGTCCAGGGTCCTATGGCTACACCTTC.

This chain links TRBV5-1 with TRBJ2-1, with a tentative D call TRBD2 (6 bases). The CDR3 loop spans 13 amino acids. Deletions cut 3 bases from V and 5 bases from J, with 9 bases between. Germline V gives CDR1 SGHRS, CDR2 YFSETQ. As DNA, the CDR3 is TGCGCCAGCAGCTCGGGGACTCACAATGAGCAGTTCTTC. This gives the protein CASSSGTHNEQFF.

The rearrangement uses TRBV11-3 and TRBJ1-1; D is perhaps TRBD1 (6 bases). Trimming pared 5 bases from V and 11 bases from J, leaving 21 bases between. Germline V lookup: CDR1 SGHNT, CDR2 YENEEA. The CDR3 contains 14 residues. CDR3 region: CASSTILSGTGAFF. The CDR3 DNA follows: TGTGCCAGCAGCACAATCCTGAGTGGAACAGGGGCTTTCTTT.

The chain couples TRBV5-1 to TRBJ2-7; 12 nucleotides agree with TRBD2. CDR1 is SGHRS, CDR2 YFSETQ, per germline. The CDR3 is 14 residues long. Germline trimming cut 4 bases from V and 6 bases from J; bases unmatched to any gene: 5. The CDR3 loop is CASSPSSGGAEQYF. Here the CDR3 DNA reads TGCGCCAGCAGCCCATCTAGCGGGGGGGCCGAGCAGTACTTC.

V usage is TRBV7-2 and J usage is TRBJ2-1; D might be TRBD1 (5 bases). V was clipped by 6 bases and J by 9 bases, with 18 bases between them. The CDR3 has 14 amino acids. Germline V gene lookup returns CDR1 SGHTA and CDR2 FQGNSA. CDR3 sequence: CASSSGLQGGEQFF. As DNA, the CDR3 is TGTGCCAGCAGTTCAGGGCTCCAGGGCGGTGAGCAGTTCTTC.

The V call is TRBV6-7, the J call TRBJ1-6, with D possibly matching TRBD1 (5 bases). TRBV6-7 falls under the ORF class, with uncertain function. This CDR3 is built from 16 residues. V lost 0 bases to trimming and J lost 5 bases, with 11 bases between them. The CDR3 region has the DNA TGTGCCAGCAGTTACTCGATCAAACAGGATAATTCACCCCTCCACTTT. Amino acid sequence: CASSYSIKQDNSPLHF.

V gene TRBV29-1 combines with J gene TRBJ1-1; D unclear. The CDR3 has 13 amino acids. The germline CDR1 and CDR2 sequences are SQVTM and ANQGSEA. V was pared by 1 base and J by 5 bases, with 11 bases between. CDR3 nucleotide sequence: TGCAGCGTTGAAGCTCTCACTAAGACTGAAGCTTTCTTT. This sequence encodes CSVEALTKTEAFF.

This chain uses TRBV7-8 with TRBJ1-6; no firm D call. From germline, CDR1 is SGHVS and CDR2 FQNEAQ. CDR3 length: 16 amino acids. The V end lost 5 bases, the J end lost 0 bases, and 11 bases lay between the germline ends. The CDR3, as DNA: TGTGCCAGCAGCCTGATGGAGTACTCCTATAATTCACCCCTCCACTTT. Protein product: CASSLMEYSYNSPLHF.

The chain combines TRBV5-1 with TRBJ1-3; D is unresolved. CDR1 is SGHRS and CDR2 is YFSETQ in the germline V gene. V was pared by 5 bases and J by 2 bases, with 14 bases between. The CDR3 loop spans 15 amino acids. The CDR3 spells CASREGRATGNTIYF. The CDR3 nucleotides read TGCGCCAGCAGAGAAGGGCGGGCCACTGGAAACACCATATATTTT.

The chain uses TRBV10-3 and TRBJ1-5; D is ambiguous. CDR1 ENHRY and CDR2 SYGVKD come from the germline V gene. The length of the CDR3 is 14 residues. V was clipped by 0 bases and J by 6 bases, with 9 bases between them. DNA for the CDR3: TGTGCCATCAGTGAGTCAGTAGAACCTCAGCCCCAGCATTTT. Translation: CAISESVEPQPQHF.

The gene calls are TRBV19 and TRBJ1-1, with D hard to call. Germline loops: CDR1 LNHDA, CDR2 SQIVND (reference sequence). This CDR3 has 14 residues. The V end was cut by 5 bases, the J end by 3 bases, with 13 bases between. CDR3 protein: CASSVSGRDTEAFF. CDR3 coding DNA: TGTGCCAGTAGTGTGTCCGGGAGGGACACTGAAGCTTTCTTT. The full variable domain, in which reference TRBV19 and TRBJ1-1 provide the parts outside the CDR3, is DGGITQSPKYLFRKEGQNVTLSCEQNLNHDAMYWYRQDPGQGLRLIYYSQIVNDFQKGDIAEGYSVSREKKESFPLTVTSAQKNPTAFYLCASSVSGRDTEAFFGQGTRLTVV.

The chain uses TRBV7-3 and TRBJ1-2, with D tentatively TRBD1 (5 bases). The CDR3 sequence is 15 residues long. Trimming pared 7 bases from V and 2 bases from J, leaving 17 bases between. Germline V CDR1 and CDR2: SGHTA, FQGTGA. The CDR3 here is CASTLRGGQNYGYTF. The CDR3 bases are TGTGCCAGCACCCTTAGGGGCGGACAAAACTATGGCTACACCTTC.

The chain is built from TRBV18 and TRBJ1-1, with D possibly being TRBD1 (5 bases). The CDR3 is made up of 12 amino acids. The V end lost 7 bases, the J end lost 1 base, and 7 bases lay between the germline ends. Germline V gives CDR1 KGHSH, CDR2 LQKENI. CDR3 loop: CASCQGNTEAFF. CDR3 sequence (DNA): TGTGCCAGCTGCCAGGGGAACACTGAAGCTTTCTTT.

V and J are TRBV11-1 and TRBJ1-6; D ambiguous. Trimming took 3 bases from V and 7 from J, leaving 19 bases between them. CDR3 size: 17 residues. Germline loops: CDR1 SGHAT, CDR2 FQDESV (reference sequence). The CDR3 bases are TGTGCCAGCAGCTTCCAGGAATCCGATAGGTTGAATTCACCCCTCCACTTT. Its translation: CASSFQESDRLNSPLHF.

The rearrangement uses TRBV2 and TRBJ2-5; TRBD1 might be the D (6 bases). The V and J ends lost 6 bases and 1 base respectively, with 15 bases between them. The CDR3 runs 15 residues. Germline V CDR1 and CDR2: SNHLY, FYNNEI. The CDR3 loop reads CASRTGTTLQETQYF. Here the CDR3 DNA reads TGTGCCAGCAGAACCGGGACAACGCTCCAAGAGACCCAGTACTTC.

This chain joins TRBV7-2 and TRBJ1-4; 9 bases are a match to TRBD1. The trim removed 1 base at V and 5 bases at J, leaving 2 bases unmatched. Germline lookup yields CDR1 SGHTA and CDR2 FQGNSA. The CDR3 runs 15 residues. CDR3 in amino acids: CASSLGGTGNEKLFF. The CDR3 DNA reads TGTGCCAGCAGCTTAGGAGGGACAGGGAATGAAAAACTGTTTTTT.

The chain uses TRBV11-2 and TRBJ2-5; TRBD2 matches at 7 bases. Germline trimming cut 5 bases from V and 9 bases from J; bases unmatched to any gene: 12. Germline CDR1 reads SGHAT; CDR2 reads FQNNGV. The length of the CDR3 is 14 residues. The CDR3 reads CASSPLAVFKAQYF. CDR3 sequence (DNA): TGTGCCAGCAGCCCCCTAGCGGTGTTTAAGGCCCAGTACTTC. Full variable domain (missing parts from reference TRBV11-2 and TRBJ2-5): EAGVAQSPRYKIIEKRQSVAFWCNPISGHATLYWYQQILGQGPKLLIQFQNNGVVDDSQLPKDRFSAERLKGVDSTLKIQPAKLEDSAVYLCASSPLAVFKAQYFGPGTRLLVL.

The rearrangement links TRBV30 to TRBJ2-5, with D hard to call. The CDR3 length is 11 residues. With 4 bases removed from V and 2 bases from J, the gap between germline ends came to 5 bases. Germline V CDR1 and CDR2: GTSNPN, SVGIG (reference sequence). The DNA of the CDR3 is TGTGCCTGGACCCTTCAAGAGACCCAGTACTTC. This codes for CAWTLQETQYF. The full variable domain, its missing parts supplied by reference TRBV30 and TRBJ2-5, is SQTIHQWPATLVQPVGSPLSLECTVEGTSNPNLYWYRQAAGRGLQLLFYSVGIGQISSEVPQNLSASRPQDRQFILSSKKLLLSDSGFYLCAWTLQETQYFGPGTRLLVL.

V and J are TRBV7-8 and TRBJ1-4, with a weak D call TRBD1 (5 bases). Germline CDR1 reads SGHVS; CDR2 reads FQNEAQ. Trimming removed 1 base at V and 0 bases at J, with 9 bases between. The CDR3 is made up of 16 amino acids. The CDR3: CASSLDRFTTNEKLFF. CDR3 nucleotides: TGTGCCAGCAGCTTAGACAGGTTTACAACTAATGAAAAACTGTTTTTT.

This chain uses TRBV4-2 with TRBJ2-3; TRBD2 agrees at 7 bases. This CDR3 has 16 amino acids. CDR1 and CDR2 (germline): LGHNA, YNFKEQ. J was trimmed by 2 bases and V by 4 bases; bases with no gene match: 9. Here the CDR3 reads CASSLRGGSPTDTQYF. The CDR3 DNA is TGTGCCAGCAGCCTCCGGGGAGGGTCCCCCACAGATACGCAGTATTTT.

In its sample, this clone was seen a few times. The chain employs TRBV5-1 and TRBJ1-1; 7 nucleotides line up with TRBD1. This CDR3 has 16 amino acids. CDR1 and CDR2 (germline): SGHRS, YFSETQ. Trimming cost V 4 bases and J 0 bases; bases outside gene matches: 9. For the CDR3, the DNA is TGCGCCAGCAGCCCTAGTCCCGGGACAGTGAACACTGAAGCTTTCTTT. Its translation: CASSPSPGTVNTEAFF.